The next 3 T cell receptor beta chains were all read from a single sample in a study of T-cell memory formation after mild COVID-19. One entry per CDR3 protein results from TCRdb running MiXCR on the 5' RACE reads. The data contain more than 450,000 distinct CDR3 sequences, roughly 18% of them singletons. Sequenced input: PBMCs or a T cell subset sorted from them (not recorded which). The receptors shown here come from an adult woman who had mild COVID-19 (a few samples of this study predate the infection). Cell type and time point are not known.

This clonotype was recorded at least ten times. The chain recombines TRBV6-5 with TRBJ2-3; D remains unclear. CDR1 MNHEY and CDR2 SVGAGI come from the germline V gene. With 6 bases removed from V and 4 bases from J, the gap between germline ends came to 11 bases. This CDR3 contains 13 residues. The CDR3 loop is CASRAGWADTQYF. CDR3 bases: TGTGCCAGCAGGGCCGGATGGGCAGATACGCAGTATTTT.

The CDR3 DNA sequence: TGCAGTGCTAGAGGGATTGGGACCGAAAACTCTGGTACGCAGTATTTT. This gives the protein CSARGIGTENSGTQYF. V usage is TRBV20-1 and J usage is TRBJ2-3; D may be TRBD1 or TRBD2 (5 bases each). CDR1 is DFQATT and CDR2 is SNEGSKA in the germline V gene (reference sequence). Trimming removed 1 base from V and 8 bases from J, with 22 bases in between. This CDR3 is built from 16 residues.

This clonotype was observed a few times. The V and J genes are TRBV25-1 and TRBJ2-1; D is possibly TRBD1 (5 bases). Germline assignment: CDR1 MGHDK and CDR2 SYGVNS. This CDR3 comprises 15 residues. V shed 5 bases and J shed 5 bases, with 16 bases lying between them. The CDR3 bases are TGTGCCAGCAGTTCCAGGCAGGGCCGCGACAATGAGCAGTTCTTC. Translated: CASSSRQGRDNEQFF.